Reported below is one TCR beta chain. Its specific antigen is unknown. No base-level quality is on record; no much larger clone is a single base apart. This sample is part of a study of PD-1 blockade in classical Hodgkin lymphoma (dated by TCRdb to 2020 to 2022). At the level of the whole study: Nivolumab dosing was 3 mg/kg intravenously every 2 weeks, continuing until either disease progression or unacceptable toxicity. A peripheral blood immune signature of response to PD-1 blockade in classical Hodgkin lymphoma was defined using TCR beta sequencing and CyTOF.

The time point label corresponds to: cycle 4 day 1 (C4D1), after five to seven weeks of nivolumab. Every trial patient had relapsed after autologous stem cell transplantation, and cohorts A, B and C differed in prior brentuximab vedotin exposure. The trial cohort was composed of 56 patients with relapsed/refractory classical Hodgkin lymphoma, for whom complete response, partial response or progressive disease was recorded as best overall response. Trial patients were treated with single-agent nivolumab in the multi-cohort phase II CheckMate 205 trial. An independent review committee assessed best overall response by applying the 2007 International Working Group response criteria. Trial PBMCs were collected just before the start of nivolumab (C1D1) and during therapy at cycle 2 day 1 and cycle 4 day 1. After peripheral blood was drawn into 8 mL Vacutainer Cell Preparation Tubes, PBMCs were isolated by centrifugation and then cryopreserved.

The V and J ends are trimmed by 1 base and 4 bases, leaving 10 bases between them. Taken from cysteine to phenylalanine, the CDR3 has 14 residues. Only the CDR3 DNA stays, 42 bases, in frame from base 1. For CDR1 and CDR2, the germline V gene lists MDHEN and SYDVKM. The Qiagen DNeasy kit was used to extract genomic DNA from unsorted PBMCs and from the negatively selected CD4+ and CD8+ fractions. TCR beta CDR3 regions were subjected to amplification by immunoSEQ multiplex PCR with primers that anneal to V and J segments. A synthetic immune receptor repertoire was used to minimize amplification bias, and any remaining bias was removed computationally after sequencing. In the original analysis: Custom Python scripts were used to quantify repertoire diversity as the Shannon entropy index. Unsorted, CD4+ and CD8+ repertoires were examined separately, except in combined analyses, for which CD4+ and CD8+ sequences were merged in silico. Clonal expansion was defined as a frequency increase of at least 2-fold after treatment compared with C1D1, and clones undetected at baseline were assigned a pseudocount of 0.5. Singleton clones were defined as clones with 0 or 1 copy at C1D1, and non-singleton clones were defined as clones with 2 or more copies. By matching protein sequences in sorted samples from the same patient, clones expanded in unsorted samples were annotated as CD4+, CD8+ or unknown. Wilcoxon tests were applied to paired samples to test diversity changes from C1D1 to C4D1. In TCRdb, the immuneACCESS table is reduced to in-frame sequences with V and J assigned. These tables do not hold every clone; where another copy was compared, an unresolved V gene accounts for under half, and the others remain unexplained. V and J calls and clone size are given by that table; D and trimming were obtained from the DNA. This sample comprises 25,000 to 40,000 clones, roughly 76% of them detected only once. About 3.8% of the sample goes to the ten largest clones.

Findings and caveats that apply to the study as a whole: By C4D1, a significant rise was seen in CD4+ TCR diversity but not in CD8+ TCR diversity (p=0.0027 vs p=0.16), and the rise was most apparent among complete responders (p=0.02). Baseline TCR diversity was reported to be lower in newly diagnosed patients than in healthy donors and to be lower still in relapsed/refractory patients. Baseline diversity similar to that of newly diagnosed patients was observed in trial patients achieving complete response, whereas significantly lower diversity was observed in partial responders and progressors. Lower diversity was observed in patients in whom nivolumab was started less than 1 year after ASCT, and these patients were excluded from later analyses so that confounding by immune reconstitution would be avoided. Only a single clinical trial cohort was studied, and what caused the repertoire differences, possibly disease activity or prior therapy, remained undefined.

Here the sequenced sample was peripheral blood mononuclear cells (PBMCs), taken before the fourth cycle of nivolumab. This receptor chain uses TRBV28 and TRBJ1-1, with no D gene named confidently. This receptor was identified in a human donor with classical Hodgkin lymphoma. CDR3 reads: CASSLYGMGTEAFF. The DNA sequence is TGTGCCAGCAGTTTATATGGAATGGGCACTGAAGCTTTCTTT.